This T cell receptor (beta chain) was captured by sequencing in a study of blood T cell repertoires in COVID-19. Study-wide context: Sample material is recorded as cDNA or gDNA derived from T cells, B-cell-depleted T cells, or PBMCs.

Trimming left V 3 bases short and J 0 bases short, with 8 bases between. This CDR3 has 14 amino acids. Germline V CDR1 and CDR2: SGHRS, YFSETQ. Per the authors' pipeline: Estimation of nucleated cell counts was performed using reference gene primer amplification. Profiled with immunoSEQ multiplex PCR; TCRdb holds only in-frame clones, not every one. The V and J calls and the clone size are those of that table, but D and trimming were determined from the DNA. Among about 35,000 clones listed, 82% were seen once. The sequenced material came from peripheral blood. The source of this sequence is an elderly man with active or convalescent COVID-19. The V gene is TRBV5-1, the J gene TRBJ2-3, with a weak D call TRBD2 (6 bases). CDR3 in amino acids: CASSWGDSTDTQYF. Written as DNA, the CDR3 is TGCGCCAGCAGCTGGGGGGACAGCACAGATACGCAGTATTTT. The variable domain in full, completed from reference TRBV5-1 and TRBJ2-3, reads KAGVTQTPRYLIKTRGQQVTLSCSPISGHRSVSWYQQTPGQGLQFLFEYFSETQRNKGNFPGRFSGRQFSNSRSEMNVSTLELGDSALYLCASSWGDSTDTQYFGPGTRLTVL.